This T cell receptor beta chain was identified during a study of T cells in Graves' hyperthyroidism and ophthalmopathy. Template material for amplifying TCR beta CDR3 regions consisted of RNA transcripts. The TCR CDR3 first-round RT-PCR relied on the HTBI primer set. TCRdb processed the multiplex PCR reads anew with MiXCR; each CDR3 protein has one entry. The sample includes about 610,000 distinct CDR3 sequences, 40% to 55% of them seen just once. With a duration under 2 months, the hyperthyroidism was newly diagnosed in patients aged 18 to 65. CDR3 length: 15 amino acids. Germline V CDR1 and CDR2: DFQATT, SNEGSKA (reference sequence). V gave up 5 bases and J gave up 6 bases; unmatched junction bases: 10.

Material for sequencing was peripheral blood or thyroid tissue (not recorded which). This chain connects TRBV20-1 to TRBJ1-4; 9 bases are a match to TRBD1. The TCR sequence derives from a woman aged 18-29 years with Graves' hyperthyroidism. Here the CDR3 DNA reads TGCAGTGCTCTCCGGGACAGGGAGGTTTATGAAAAACTGTTTTTT. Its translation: CSALRDREVYEKLFF.